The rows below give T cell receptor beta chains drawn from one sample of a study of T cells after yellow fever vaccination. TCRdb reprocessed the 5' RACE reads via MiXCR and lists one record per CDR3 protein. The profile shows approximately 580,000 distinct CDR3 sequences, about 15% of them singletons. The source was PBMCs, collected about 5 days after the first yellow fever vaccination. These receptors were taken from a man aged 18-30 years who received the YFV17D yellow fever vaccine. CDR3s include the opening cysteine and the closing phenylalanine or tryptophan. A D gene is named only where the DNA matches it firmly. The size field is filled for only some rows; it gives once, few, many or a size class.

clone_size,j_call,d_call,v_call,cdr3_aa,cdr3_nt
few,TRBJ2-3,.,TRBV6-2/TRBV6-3,CASRRGAGGDTQYF,TGTGCCAGCAGGCGGGGTGCAGGCGGGGATACGCAGTATTTT
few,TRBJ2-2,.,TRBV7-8,CASSSTTPGLMNTGELFF,TGTGCCAGCAGCTCTACTACTCCGGGACTTATGAACACCGGGGAGCTGTTTTTT
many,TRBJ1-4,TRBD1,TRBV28,CASSHKQGARANEKLFF,TGTGCCAGCAGCCATAAACAGGGGGCACGGGCTAATGAAAAACTGTTTTTT
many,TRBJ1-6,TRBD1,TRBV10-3,CAISESKVSDRAYSPPLHF,TGTGCCATCAGTGAGTCGAAAGTCTCGGACAGGGCTTATTCTCCACCCCTCCACTTT
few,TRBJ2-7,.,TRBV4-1,CASSQYVRDNGEQYF,TGCGCCAGCAGCCAATACGTCCGGGACAACGGGGAGCAGTACTTC
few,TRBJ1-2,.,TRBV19,CASLSGDYGYTF,TGTGCCAGTCTCTCAGGGGACTATGGCTACACCTTC
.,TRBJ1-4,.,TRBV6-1,CASSLDGKTNEKLFF,TGTGCCAGCAGTCTGGACGGGAAAACTAATGAAAAACTGTTTTTT
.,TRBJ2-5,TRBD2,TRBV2,CASSPTSGWETQYF,TGTGCCAGCAGTCCTACTAGCGGCTGGGAGACCCAGTACTTC
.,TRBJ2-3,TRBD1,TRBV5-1,CASSFGQGAADTQYF,TGCGCCAGCAGCTTTGGACAGGGGGCGGCAGATACGCAGTATTTT
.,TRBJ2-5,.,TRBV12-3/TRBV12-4,CASRPTGKETQYF,TGTGCCAGTCGCCCTACAGGGAAAGAGACCCAGTACTTC
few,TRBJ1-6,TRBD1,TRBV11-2,CASSQRTGDNSPLHF,TGTGCCAGCAGCCAAAGGACAGGGGATAATTCACCCCTCCACTTT
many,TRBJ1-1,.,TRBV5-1,CASSPSSSDTEAFF,TGCGCCAGCAGCCCGAGCTCGAGTGACACTGAAGCTTTCTTT
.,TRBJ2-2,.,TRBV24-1,CATSGVTGELFF,TGTGCCACCAGCGGGGTTACCGGGGAGCTGTTTTTT
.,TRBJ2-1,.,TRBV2,CASTVLGNEQFF,TGTGCCAGCACGGTACTAGGCAATGAGCAGTTCTTC
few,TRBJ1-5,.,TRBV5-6,CASSLYKINQPQHF,TGTGCCAGCAGCTTGTATAAGATTAATCAGCCCCAGCATTTT
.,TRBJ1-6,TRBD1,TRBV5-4,CASSTPTGGANSPLHF,TGTGCCAGCAGCACCCCCACAGGGGGCGCGAATTCACCCCTCCACTTT
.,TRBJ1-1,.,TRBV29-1,CSVEGFPGRMNTEAFF,TGCAGCGTTGAAGGTTTTCCGGGACGGATGAACACTGAAGCTTTCTTT
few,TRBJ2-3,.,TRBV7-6,CASSPDRRDTQYF,TGTGCCAGCAGCCCAGATCGTAGGGATACGCAGTATTTT
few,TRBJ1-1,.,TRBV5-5,CASTDPGQGGTEAFF,TGTGCCAGCACCGACCCGGGGCAGGGTGGTACTGAAGCTTTCTTT
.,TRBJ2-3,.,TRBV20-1,CSARDLDSGTDTQYF,TGCAGTGCTAGAGACCTAGATAGCGGCACAGATACGCAGTATTTT
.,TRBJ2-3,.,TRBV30,CAWSPDSLPPDTQYF,TGTGCCTGGAGTCCCGATTCACTCCCCCCTGATACGCAGTATTTT
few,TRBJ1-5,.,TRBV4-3,CASSQDYSNQPQHF,TGCGCCAGCAGCCAAGATTACAGCAATCAGCCCCAGCATTTT
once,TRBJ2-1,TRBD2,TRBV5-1,CASSTPGLAGDISSYNEQFF,TGCGCCAGCAGCACACCGGGACTAGCGGGGGACATTAGCTCCTACAATGAGCAGTTCTTC
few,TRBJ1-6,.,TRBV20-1,CSALRSLGTPLHF,TGCAGTGCTCTTCGTTCCCTCGGGACACCCCTCCACTTT
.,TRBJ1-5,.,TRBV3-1,CASSQGGMANQPQHF,TGTGCCAGCAGCCAAGGCGGAATGGCGAATCAGCCCCAGCATTTT
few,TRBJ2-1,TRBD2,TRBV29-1,CSGSGGNNEQFF,TGCAGCGGGAGCGGGGGGAACAATGAGCAGTTCTTC
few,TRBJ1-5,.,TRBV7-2,CASSLLDNNQPQHF,TGTGCCAGCAGCTTGTTGGACAACAATCAGCCCCAGCATTTT
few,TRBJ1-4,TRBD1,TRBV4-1,CASSPAGTENEKLFF,TGCGCCAGCAGCCCAGCCGGGACAGAAAATGAAAAACTGTTTTTT
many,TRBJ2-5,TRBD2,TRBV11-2,CASSSITAGGGETQYF,TGTGCCAGCAGCTCTATCACAGCGGGGGGAGGAGAGACCCAGTACTTC
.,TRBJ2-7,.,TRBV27,CASSLYPTPSYEQYF,TGTGCCAGCAGTTTATACCCGACTCCCTCCTACGAGCAGTACTTC
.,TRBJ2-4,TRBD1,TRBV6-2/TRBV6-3,CASSLSTGVVQYF,TGTGCCAGCAGTTTGTCGACAGGGGTGGTTCAGTACTTC
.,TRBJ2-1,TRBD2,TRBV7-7,CASSLGTSPYNEQFF,TGTGCCAGCAGCTTGGGGACTAGCCCCTACAATGAGCAGTTCTTC
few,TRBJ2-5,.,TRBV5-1,CASSAAGTTEETQYF,TGCGCCAGCAGCGCGGCCGGGACAACCGAAGAGACCCAGTACTTC
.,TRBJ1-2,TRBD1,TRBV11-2,CASTHVRQGANYGYTF,TGTGCCAGCACTCATGTCCGGCAGGGGGCCAACTATGGCTACACCTTC
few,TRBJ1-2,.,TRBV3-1,CASSRMTLNYGYTF,TGTGCCAGCAGCCGCATGACTCTTAACTATGGCTACACCTTC
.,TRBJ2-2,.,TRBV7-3,CASSPNGNTGELFF,TGTGCCAGCAGCCCGAATGGGAACACCGGGGAGCTGTTTTTT
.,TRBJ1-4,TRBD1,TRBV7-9,CASLQGFGEKLFF,TGTGCCAGCTTACAGGGGTTTGGGGAAAAACTGTTTTTT
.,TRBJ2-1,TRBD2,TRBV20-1,CSAPSERGTSSYNEQFF,TGCAGTGCGCCTAGCGAGCGGGGGACGAGCTCCTACAATGAGCAGTTCTTC
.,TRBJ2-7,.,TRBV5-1,CASSLGGGNEQYF,TGCGCCAGCAGCTTGGGAGGTGGGAACGAGCAGTACTTC
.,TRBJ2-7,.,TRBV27,CASSLTRRTYEQYF,TGTGCCAGCAGTTTAACCCGGCGGACCTACGAGCAGTACTTC
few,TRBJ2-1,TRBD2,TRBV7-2,CASSLGVVSGGSDEQFF,TGTGCCAGCAGCTTAGGAGTGGTTAGCGGGGGGTCGGATGAGCAGTTCTTC
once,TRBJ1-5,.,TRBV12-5,CASGLAAGSNQPQHF,TGTGCTAGTGGTTTGGCCGCGGGATCCAATCAGCCCCAGCATTTT
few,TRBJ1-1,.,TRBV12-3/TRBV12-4,CASSLRANTEAFF,TGTGCCAGCAGTTTACGAGCAAACACTGAAGCTTTCTTT
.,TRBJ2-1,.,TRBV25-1,CASSDDRTVHNEQFF,TGTGCCAGCAGTGACGATCGGACAGTCCACAATGAGCAGTTCTTC
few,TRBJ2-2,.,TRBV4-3,CASSQEPTHYTGELFF,TGCGCCAGCAGCCAAGAACCCACCCACTACACCGGGGAGCTGTTTTTT
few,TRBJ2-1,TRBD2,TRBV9,CASSGRLAGVYNEQFF,TGTGCCAGCAGCGGCCGACTAGCGGGGGTCTACAATGAGCAGTTCTTC
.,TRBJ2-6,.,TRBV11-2,CASSRRTSGAPGANVLTF,TGTGCCAGCAGCCGACGAACCTCCGGGGCCCCTGGGGCCAACGTCCTGACTTTC
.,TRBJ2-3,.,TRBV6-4,CASDTQYF,TGTGCCAGCGATACGCAGTATTTT
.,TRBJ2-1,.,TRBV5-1,CASSPRAASYNEQFF,TGCGCCAGCAGCCCACGAGCGGCCTCCTACAATGAGCAGTTCTTC
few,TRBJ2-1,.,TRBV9,CASSVVGFDEQFF,TGTGCCAGCAGCGTAGTAGGGTTCGATGAGCAGTTCTTC